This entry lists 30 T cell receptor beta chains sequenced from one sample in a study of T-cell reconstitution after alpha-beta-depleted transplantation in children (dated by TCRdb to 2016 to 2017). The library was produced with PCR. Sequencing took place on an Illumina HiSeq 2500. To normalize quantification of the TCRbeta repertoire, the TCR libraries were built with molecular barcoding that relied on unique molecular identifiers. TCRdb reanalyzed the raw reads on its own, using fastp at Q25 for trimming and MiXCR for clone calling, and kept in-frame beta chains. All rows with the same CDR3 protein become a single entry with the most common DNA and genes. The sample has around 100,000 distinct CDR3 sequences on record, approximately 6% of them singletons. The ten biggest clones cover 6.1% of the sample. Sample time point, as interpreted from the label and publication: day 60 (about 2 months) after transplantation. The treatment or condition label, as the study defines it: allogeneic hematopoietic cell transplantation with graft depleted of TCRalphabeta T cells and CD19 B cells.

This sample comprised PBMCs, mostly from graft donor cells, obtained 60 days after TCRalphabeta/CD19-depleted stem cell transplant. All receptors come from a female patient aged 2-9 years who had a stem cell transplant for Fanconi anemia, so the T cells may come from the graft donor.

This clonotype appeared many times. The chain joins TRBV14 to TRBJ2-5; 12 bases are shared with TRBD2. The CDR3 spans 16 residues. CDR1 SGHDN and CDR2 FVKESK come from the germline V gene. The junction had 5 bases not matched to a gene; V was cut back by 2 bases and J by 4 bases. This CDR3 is CASSQITGLAGETQYF. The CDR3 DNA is TGTGCCAGCAGCCAAATTACGGGACTAGCGGGAGAGACCCAGTACTTC.

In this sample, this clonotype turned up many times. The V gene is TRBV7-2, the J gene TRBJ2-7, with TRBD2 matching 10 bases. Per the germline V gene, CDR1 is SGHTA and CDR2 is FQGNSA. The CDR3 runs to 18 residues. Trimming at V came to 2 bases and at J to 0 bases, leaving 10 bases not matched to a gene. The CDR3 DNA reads TGTGCCAGCAGCTTAATGCTACTAGCGGGGCTCTACTCCTACGAGCAGTACTTC. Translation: CASSLMLLAGLYSYEQYF.

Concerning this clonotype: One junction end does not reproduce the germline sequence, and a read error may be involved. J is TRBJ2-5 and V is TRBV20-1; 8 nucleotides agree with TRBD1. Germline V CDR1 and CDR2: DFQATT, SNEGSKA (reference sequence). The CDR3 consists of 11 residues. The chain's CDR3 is CSARDRETKYF. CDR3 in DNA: TGCAGTGCTAGGGACAGGGAGACCAAGTACTTC.

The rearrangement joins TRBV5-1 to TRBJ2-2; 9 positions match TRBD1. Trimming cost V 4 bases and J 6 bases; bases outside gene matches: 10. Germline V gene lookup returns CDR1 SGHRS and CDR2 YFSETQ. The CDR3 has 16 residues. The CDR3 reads CASSPGQGTTAGELFF. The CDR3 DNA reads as TGCGCCAGCAGCCCCGGACAGGGGACGACAGCCGGGGAGCTGTTTTTT.

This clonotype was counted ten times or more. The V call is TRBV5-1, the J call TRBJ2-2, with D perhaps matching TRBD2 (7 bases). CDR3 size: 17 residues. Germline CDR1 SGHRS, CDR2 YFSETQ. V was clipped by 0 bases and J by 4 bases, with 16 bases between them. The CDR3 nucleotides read TGCGCCAGCAGCTTGGTCTCTACCGGGGGGCTCACCGGGGAGCTGTTTTTT. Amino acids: CASSLVSTGGLTGELFF.

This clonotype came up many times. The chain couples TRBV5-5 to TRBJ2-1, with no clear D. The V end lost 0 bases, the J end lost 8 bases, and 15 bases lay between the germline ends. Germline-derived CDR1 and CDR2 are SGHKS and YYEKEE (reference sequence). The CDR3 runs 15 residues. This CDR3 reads CASSLAGLRQYEQFF. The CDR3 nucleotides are TGTGCCAGCAGCTTGGCAGGTTTACGGCAATATGAGCAGTTCTTC.

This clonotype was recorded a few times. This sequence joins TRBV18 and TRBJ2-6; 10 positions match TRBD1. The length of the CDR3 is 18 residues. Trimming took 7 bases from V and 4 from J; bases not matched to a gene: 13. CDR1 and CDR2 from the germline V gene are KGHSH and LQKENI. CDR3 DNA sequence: TGTGCCAGCTATCACCCGGGACAGGGGTCTCCCGGGGCCAACGTCCTGACTTTC. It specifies CASYHPGQGSPGANVLTF.

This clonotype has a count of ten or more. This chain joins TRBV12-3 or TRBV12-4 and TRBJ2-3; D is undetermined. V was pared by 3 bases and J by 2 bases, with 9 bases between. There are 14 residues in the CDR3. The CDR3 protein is CASSFRISTDTQYF. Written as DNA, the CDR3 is TGTGCCAGCAGTTTTCGTATCTCCACAGATACGCAGTATTTT.

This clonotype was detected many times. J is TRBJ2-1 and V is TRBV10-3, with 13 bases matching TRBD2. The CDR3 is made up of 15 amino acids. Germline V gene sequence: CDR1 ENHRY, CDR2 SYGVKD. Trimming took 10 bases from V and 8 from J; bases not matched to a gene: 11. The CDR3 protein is CATELRTSGSYEQFF. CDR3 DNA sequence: TGTGCCACTGAACTCCGGACTAGCGGGAGTTATGAGCAGTTCTTC.

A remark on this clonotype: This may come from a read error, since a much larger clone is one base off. Here the CDR3 DNA reads TGCAGCGATGATTGGACTCCCGATAATGAGCAGTTCTTC. The encoded protein is CSDDWTPDNEQFF. The J gene is TRBJ2-1, the V gene TRBV29-1, with a possible D match to TRBD2 (5 bases). Germline V gene data show CDR1 as SQVTM and CDR2 as ANQGSEA. The CDR3 loop spans 13 amino acids. The ends were cut back, 7 bases at V and 7 bases at J, with 17 bases in the middle.

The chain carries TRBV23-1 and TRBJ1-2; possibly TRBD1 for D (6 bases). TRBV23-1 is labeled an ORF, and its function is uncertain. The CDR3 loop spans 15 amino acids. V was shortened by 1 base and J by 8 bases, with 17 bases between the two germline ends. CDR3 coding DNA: TGCGCCAGCAGTCAATTTGAGGAACAGGGTCCAGGCTACACCTTC. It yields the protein CASSQFEEQGPGYTF.

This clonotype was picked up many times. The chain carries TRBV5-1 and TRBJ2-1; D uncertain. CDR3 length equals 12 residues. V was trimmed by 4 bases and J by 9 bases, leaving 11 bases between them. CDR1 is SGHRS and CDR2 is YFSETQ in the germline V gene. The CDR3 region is CASSANNAEQFF. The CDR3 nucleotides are TGCGCCAGCAGCGCTAATAACGCTGAGCAGTTCTTC.

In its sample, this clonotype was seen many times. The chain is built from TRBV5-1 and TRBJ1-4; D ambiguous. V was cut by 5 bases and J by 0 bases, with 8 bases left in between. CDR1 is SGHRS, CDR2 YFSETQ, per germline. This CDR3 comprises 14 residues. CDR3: CASRIQATNEKLFF. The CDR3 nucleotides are TGCGCCAGCAGAATCCAGGCAACTAATGAAAAACTGTTTTTT. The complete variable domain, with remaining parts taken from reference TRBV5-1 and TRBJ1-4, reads KAGVTQTPRYLIKTRGQQVTLSCSPISGHRSVSWYQQTPGQGLQFLFEYFSETQRNKGNFPGRFSGRQFSNSRSEMNVSTLELGDSALYLCASRIQATNEKLFFGSGTQLSVL.

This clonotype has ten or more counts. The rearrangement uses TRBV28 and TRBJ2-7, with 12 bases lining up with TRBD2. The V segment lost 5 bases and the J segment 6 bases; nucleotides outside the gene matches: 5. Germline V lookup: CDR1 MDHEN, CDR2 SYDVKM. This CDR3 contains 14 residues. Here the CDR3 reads CASSAGLAGPEQYF. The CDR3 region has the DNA TGTGCCAGCAGTGCCGGACTAGCGGGGCCCGAGCAGTACTTC.

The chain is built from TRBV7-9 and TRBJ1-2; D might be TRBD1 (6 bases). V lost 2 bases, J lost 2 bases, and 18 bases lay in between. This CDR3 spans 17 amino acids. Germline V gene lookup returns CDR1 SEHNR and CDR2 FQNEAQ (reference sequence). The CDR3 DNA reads TGTGCCAGCAGCTTACTGACAGGAGGTAATTGGAACTATGGCTACACCTTC. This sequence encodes CASSLLTGGNWNYGYTF. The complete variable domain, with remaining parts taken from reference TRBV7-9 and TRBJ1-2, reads DTGVSQNPRHKITKRGQNVTFRCDPISEHNRLYWYRQTLGQGPEFLTYFQNEAQLEKSRLLSDRFSAERPKGSFSTLEIQRTEQGDSAMYLCASSLLTGGNWNYGYTFGSGTRLTVV.

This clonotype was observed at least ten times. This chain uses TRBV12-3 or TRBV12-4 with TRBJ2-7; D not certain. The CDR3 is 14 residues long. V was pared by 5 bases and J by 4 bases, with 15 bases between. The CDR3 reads CASSNLGRTYEQYF. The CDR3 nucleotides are TGTGCCAGCAGTAACCTCGGACGGACGTACGAGCAGTACTTC.

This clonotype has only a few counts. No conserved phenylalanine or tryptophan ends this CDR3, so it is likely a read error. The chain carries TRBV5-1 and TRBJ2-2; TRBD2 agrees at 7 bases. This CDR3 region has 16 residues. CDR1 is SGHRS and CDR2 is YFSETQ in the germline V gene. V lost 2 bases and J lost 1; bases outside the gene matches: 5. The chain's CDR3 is CASSFLGLMNTGELFY. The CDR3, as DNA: TGCGCCAGCAGCTTCCTGGGACTAATGAACACCGGGGAGCTGTTTTAT.

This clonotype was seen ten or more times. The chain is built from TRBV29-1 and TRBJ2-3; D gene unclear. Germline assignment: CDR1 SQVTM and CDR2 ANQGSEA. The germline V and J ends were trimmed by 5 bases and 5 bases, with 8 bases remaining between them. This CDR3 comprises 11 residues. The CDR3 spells CSVQLGDTQYF. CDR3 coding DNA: TGCAGCGTTCAATTAGGAGATACGCAGTATTTT.

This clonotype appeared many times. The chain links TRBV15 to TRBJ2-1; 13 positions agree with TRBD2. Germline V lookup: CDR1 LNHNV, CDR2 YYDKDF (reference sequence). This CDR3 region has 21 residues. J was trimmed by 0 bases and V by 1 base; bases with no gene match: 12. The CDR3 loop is CATSRVKGTSGRASSYNEQFF. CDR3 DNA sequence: TGTGCCACCAGCAGAGTGAAGGGAACTAGCGGGAGGGCTAGCTCCTACAATGAGCAGTTCTTC.

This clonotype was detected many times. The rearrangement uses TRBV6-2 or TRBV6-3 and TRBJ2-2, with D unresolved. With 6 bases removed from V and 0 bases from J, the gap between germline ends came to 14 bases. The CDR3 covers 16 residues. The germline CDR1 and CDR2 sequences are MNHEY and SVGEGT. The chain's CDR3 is CASRATPGTNTGELFF. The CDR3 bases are TGTGCCAGCAGGGCAACCCCAGGCACGAACACCGGGGAGCTGTTTTTT.

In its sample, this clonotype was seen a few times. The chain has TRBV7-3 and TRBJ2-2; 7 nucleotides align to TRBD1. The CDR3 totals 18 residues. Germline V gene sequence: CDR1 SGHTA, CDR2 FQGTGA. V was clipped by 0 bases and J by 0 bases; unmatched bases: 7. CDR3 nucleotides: TGTGCCAGCAGCTTAACGTTAGAGGGGGCGTCGAACACCGGGGAGCTGTTTTTT. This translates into CASSLTLEGASNTGELFF.

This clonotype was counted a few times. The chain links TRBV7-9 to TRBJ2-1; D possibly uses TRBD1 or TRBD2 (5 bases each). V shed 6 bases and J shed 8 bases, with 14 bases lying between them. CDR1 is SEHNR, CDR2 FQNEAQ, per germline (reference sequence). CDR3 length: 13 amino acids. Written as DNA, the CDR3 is TGTGCCAGCAGTCAGACGAGGGGTGATGAGCAGTTCTTC. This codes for CASSQTRGDEQFF.

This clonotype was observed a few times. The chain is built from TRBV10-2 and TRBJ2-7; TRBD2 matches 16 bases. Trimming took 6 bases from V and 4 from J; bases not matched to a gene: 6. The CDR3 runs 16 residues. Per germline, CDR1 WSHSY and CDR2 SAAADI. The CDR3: CASSAGLAGGPYEQYF. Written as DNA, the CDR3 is TGCGCCAGCAGCGCGGGACTAGCGGGAGGGCCTTACGAGCAGTACTTC.

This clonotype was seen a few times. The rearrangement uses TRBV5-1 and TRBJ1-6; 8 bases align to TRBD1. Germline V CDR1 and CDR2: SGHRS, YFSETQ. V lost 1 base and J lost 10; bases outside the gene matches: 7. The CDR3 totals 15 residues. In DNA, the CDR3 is TGCGCCAGCAGCTTGATTTGGGACAGGCCATCACCCCTCCACTTT. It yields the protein CASSLIWDRPSPLHF. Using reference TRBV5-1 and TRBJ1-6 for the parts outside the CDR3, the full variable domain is KAGVTQTPRYLIKTRGQQVTLSCSPISGHRSVSWYQQTPGQGLQFLFEYFSETQRNKGNFPGRFSGRQFSNSRSEMNVSTLELGDSALYLCASSLIWDRPSPLHFGNGTRLTVT.

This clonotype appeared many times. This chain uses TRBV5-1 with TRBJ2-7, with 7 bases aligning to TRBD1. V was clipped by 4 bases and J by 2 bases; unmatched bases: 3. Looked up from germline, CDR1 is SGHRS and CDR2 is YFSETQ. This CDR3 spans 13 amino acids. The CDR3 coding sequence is TGCGCCAGCAGCCGGGACAGTACCTACGAGCAGTACTTC. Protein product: CASSRDSTYEQYF. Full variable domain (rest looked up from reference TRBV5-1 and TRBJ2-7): KAGVTQTPRYLIKTRGQQVTLSCSPISGHRSVSWYQQTPGQGLQFLFEYFSETQRNKGNFPGRFSGRQFSNSRSEMNVSTLELGDSALYLCASSRDSTYEQYFGPGTRLTVT.

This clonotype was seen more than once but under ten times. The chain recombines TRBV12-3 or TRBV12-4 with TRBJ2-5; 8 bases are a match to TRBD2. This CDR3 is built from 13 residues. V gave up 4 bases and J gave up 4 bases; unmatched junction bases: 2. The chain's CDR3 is CASSSGTRETQYF. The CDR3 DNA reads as TGTGCCAGCAGTTCCGGGACTAGAGAGACCCAGTACTTC.

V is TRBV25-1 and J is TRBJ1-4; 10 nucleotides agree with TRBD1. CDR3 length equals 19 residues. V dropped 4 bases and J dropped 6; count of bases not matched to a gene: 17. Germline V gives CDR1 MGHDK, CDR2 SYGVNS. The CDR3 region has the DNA TGTGCCAGCAGTGCATTACTGGGACAGGGGCGTGGGGGCTATGAAAAACTGTTTTTT. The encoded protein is CASSALLGQGRGGYEKLFF.

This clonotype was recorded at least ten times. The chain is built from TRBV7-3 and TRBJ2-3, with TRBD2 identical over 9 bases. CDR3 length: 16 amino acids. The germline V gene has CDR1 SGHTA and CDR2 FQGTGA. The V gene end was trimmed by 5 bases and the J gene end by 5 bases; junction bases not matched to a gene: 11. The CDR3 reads CASSTGAGGRGDTQYF. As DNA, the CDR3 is TGTGCCAGCAGCACAGGGGCGGGGGGGCGAGGAGATACGCAGTATTTT.

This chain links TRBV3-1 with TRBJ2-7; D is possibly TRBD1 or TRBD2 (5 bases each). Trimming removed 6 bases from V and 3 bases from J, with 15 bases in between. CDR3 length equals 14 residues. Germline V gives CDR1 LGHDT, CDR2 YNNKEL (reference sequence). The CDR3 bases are TGTGCCAGCAGTCGGGGCGGAACCTTCTACGAGCAGTACTTC. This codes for CASSRGGTFYEQYF.

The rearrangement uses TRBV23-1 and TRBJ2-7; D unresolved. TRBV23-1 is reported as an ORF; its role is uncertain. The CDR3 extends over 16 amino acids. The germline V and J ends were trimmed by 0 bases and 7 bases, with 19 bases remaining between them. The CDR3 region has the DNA TGCGCCAGCAGTCAATCGTTTCCAAGGCCCGTCCTTGAGCAGTACTTC. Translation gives CASSQSFPRPVLEQYF.